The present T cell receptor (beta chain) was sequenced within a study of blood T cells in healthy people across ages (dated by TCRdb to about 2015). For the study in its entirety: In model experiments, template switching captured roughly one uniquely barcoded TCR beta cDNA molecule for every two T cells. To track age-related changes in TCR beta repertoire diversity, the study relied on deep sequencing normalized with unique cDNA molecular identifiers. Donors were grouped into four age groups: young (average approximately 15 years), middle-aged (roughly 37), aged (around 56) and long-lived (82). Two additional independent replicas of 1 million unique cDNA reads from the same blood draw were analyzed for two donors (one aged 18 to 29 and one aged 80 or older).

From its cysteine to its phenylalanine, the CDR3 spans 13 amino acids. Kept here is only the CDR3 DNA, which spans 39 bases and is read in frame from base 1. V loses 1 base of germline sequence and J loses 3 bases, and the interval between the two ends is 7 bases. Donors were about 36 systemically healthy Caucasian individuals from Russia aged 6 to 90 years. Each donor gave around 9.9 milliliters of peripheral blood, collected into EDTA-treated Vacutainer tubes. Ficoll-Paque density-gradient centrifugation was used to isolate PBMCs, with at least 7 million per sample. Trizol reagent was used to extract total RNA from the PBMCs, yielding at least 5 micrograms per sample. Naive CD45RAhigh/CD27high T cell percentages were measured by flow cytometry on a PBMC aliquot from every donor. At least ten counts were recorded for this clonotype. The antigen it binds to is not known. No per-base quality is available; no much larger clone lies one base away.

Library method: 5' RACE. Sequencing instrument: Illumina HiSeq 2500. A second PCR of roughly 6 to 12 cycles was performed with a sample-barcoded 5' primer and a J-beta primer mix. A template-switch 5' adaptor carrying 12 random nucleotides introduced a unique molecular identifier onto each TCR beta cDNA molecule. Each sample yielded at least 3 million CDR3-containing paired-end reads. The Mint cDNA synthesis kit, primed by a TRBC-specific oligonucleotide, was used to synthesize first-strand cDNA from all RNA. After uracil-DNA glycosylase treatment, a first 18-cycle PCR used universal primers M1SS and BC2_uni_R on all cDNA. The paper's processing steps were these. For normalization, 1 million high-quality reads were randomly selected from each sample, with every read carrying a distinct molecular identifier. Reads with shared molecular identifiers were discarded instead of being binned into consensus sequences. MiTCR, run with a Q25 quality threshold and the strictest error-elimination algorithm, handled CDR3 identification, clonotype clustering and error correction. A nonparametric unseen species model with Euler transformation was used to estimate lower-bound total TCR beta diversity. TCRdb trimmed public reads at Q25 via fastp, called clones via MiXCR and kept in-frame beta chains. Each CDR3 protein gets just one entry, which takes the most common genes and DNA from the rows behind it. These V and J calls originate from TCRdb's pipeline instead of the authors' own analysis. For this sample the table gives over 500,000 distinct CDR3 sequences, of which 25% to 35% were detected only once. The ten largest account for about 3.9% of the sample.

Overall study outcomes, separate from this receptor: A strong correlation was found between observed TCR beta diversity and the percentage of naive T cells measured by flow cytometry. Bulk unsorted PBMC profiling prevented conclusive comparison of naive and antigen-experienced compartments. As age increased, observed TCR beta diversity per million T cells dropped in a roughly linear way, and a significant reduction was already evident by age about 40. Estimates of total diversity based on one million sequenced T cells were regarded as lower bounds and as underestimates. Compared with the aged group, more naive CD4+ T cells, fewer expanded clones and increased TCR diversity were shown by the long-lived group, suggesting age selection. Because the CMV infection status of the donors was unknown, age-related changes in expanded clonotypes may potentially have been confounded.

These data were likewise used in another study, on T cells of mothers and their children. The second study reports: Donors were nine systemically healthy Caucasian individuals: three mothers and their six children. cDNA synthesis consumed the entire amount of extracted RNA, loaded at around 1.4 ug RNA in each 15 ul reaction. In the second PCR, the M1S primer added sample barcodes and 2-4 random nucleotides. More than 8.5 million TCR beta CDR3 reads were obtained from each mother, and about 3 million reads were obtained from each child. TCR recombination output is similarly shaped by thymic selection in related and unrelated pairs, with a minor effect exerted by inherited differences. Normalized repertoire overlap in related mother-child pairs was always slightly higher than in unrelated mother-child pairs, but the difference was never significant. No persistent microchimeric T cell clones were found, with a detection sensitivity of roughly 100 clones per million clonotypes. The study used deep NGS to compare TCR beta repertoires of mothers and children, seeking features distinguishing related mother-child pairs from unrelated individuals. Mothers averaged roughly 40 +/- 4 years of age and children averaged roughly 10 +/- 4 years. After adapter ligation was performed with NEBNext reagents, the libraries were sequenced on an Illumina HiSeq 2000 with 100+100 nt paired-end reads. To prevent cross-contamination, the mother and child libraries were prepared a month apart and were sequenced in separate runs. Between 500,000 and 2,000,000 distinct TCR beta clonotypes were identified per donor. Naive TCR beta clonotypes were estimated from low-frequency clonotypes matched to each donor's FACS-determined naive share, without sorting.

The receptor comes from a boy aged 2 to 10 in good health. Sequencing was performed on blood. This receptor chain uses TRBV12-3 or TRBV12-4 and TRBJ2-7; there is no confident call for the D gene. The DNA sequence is TGTGCCAGCAGTTTAGGGCTGGACTACGAGCAGTACTTC. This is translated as CASSLGLDYEQYF.